A single T cell receptor beta chain is shown here with its context. TCRdb's copy holds only in-frame clones and misses some; the assay was immunoSEQ multiplex PCR. This sample yields some 97,000 clones, of which approximately 91% are seen a single time; 2% to 2.5% belongs to the top ten. Germline V gene sequence: CDR1 SGHAT, CDR2 FQNNGV. The CDR3 is 15 amino acids. The V end lost 3 bases, the J end lost 0 bases, and 8 bases lay between the germline ends. The data were taken from a study of blood T cell repertoires in COVID-19. Sequencing was performed on peripheral blood. V gene TRBV11-2 combines with J gene TRBJ2-2, with D possibly TRBD1 on 5 matching bases. This TCR was sampled from a man aged 50-60 years with active COVID-19. In DNA, the CDR3 is TGTGCCAGCAGCTTGACAGACTCGAACACCGGGGAGCTGTTTTTT. Amino acid sequence: CASSLTDSNTGELFF. The whole variable domain, remainder taken from reference TRBV11-2 and TRBJ2-2, is EAGVAQSPRYKIIEKRQSVAFWCNPISGHATLYWYQQILGQGPKLLIQFQNNGVVDDSQLPKDRFSAERLKGVDSTLKIQPAKLEDSAVYLCASSLTDSNTGELFFGEGSRLTVL.